These 22 T cell receptor beta chains originate from one sample sequenced in a study of T cells in localized non-small cell lung cancer. Clones were read by immunoSEQ multiplex PCR, and TCRdb kept only the in-frame ones, dropping some. In the table there are more than 25,000 clones, 88% of which are singletons. Sequencing was performed on peripheral blood, taken before any cancer treatment. The source is a female donor older than 55 with stage III squamous cell lung carcinoma.

The chain carries TRBV28 and TRBJ1-1, with 7 bases identical to TRBD1. This CDR3 comprises 15 residues. Trimming removed 4 bases from V and 2 bases from J; junction bases left unmatched: 7. Germline CDR1 is MDHEN and CDR2 is SYDVKM. This chain's CDR3 is CASSSSGTDNTEAFF. The CDR3 DNA sequence: TGTGCCAGCAGTTCATCCGGGACAGACAACACTGAAGCTTTCTTT.

The rearrangement joins TRBV5-1 to TRBJ1-1, with 7 nucleotides matching TRBD1. The CDR3 spans 15 residues. Germline values: CDR1 SGHRS, CDR2 YFSETQ. The V gene end was trimmed by 0 bases and the J gene end by 1 base; junction bases not matched to a gene: 3. CDR3 in amino acids: CASSLVGGSNTEAFF. In nucleotides, the CDR3 is TGCGCCAGCAGCTTGGTAGGGGGCTCGAACACTGAAGCTTTCTTT.

The chain recombines TRBV19 with TRBJ2-1, with D possibly matching TRBD2 (5 bases). The CDR3 totals 12 residues. Germline-derived CDR1 and CDR2 are LNHDA and SQIVND (reference sequence). V lost 4 bases and J lost 10, with 11 bases in between. The CDR3 sequence is CASSKGSSEQFF. Written as DNA, the CDR3 is TGTGCCAGTAGTAAGGGTTCTAGCGAGCAGTTCTTC.

The chain uses TRBV7-6 and TRBJ2-5; the D is unclear. The CDR3 contains 13 residues. V lost 2 bases to trimming and J lost 3 bases, with 7 bases between them. Germline V lookup: CDR1 SGHVS, CDR2 FNYEAQ. The CDR3 loop is CASSLSWKETQYF. CDR3 sequence (DNA): TGTGCCAGCAGCTTAAGTTGGAAAGAGACCCAGTACTTC.

A word on this clone: At one boundary the junction diverges from the germline segment, which might be a read error. The chain combines TRBV15 with TRBJ2-7, with D perhaps assigned TRBD1 or TRBD2 (5 bases each). CDR3 size: 12 residues. Germline CDR1 reads LNHNV; CDR2 reads YYDKDF (reference sequence). This CDR3 reads CATSREPGRLLF. As DNA, the CDR3 is TGTGCCACCAGCAGAGAGCCGGGACGGCTCCTCTTC.

This clone was picked up one time. The chain employs TRBV7-8 and TRBJ2-7, with a possible D match to TRBD2 (7 bases). Germline-derived CDR1 and CDR2 are SGHVS and FQNEAQ. Trimming left V 1 base short and J 3 bases short, with 16 bases between. This CDR3 comprises 16 residues. The CDR3 nucleotides read TGTGCCAGCAGCTTAGAGAGGGGGGGCCTTCGCTACGAGCAGTACTTC. Its protein product is CASSLERGGLRYEQYF.

The V gene is TRBV11-2, the J gene TRBJ2-2, with a weak D call TRBD2 (5 bases). Trimming left V 4 bases short and J 6 bases short, with 9 bases between. This CDR3 comprises 13 residues. Germline values: CDR1 SGHAT, CDR2 FQNNGV. The CDR3 spells CASSSAGPGELFF. The CDR3 nucleotides are TGTGCCAGCAGCTCCGCGGGCCCCGGGGAGCTGTTTTTT.

The chain is built from TRBV7-9 and TRBJ2-5, with TRBD1 identical over 9 bases. Unmatched junction bases numbered 4, after V lost 1 base and J lost 7 bases. The CDR3 extends over 14 amino acids. CDR1 and CDR2 from the germline V gene are SEHNR and FQNEAQ (reference sequence). CDR3 DNA sequence: TGTGCCAGCAGCTTAGTCGGACAGGGGCCGACCCAGTACTTC. Translating it yields CASSLVGQGPTQYF.

This chain uses TRBV20-1 with TRBJ1-2; a weak D match, TRBD1 (6 bases). Between the trimmed V and J ends, which lost 5 bases and 4 bases, there was a span of 8 bases. CDR3 size: 11 residues. From germline, CDR1 is DFQATT and CDR2 SNEGSKA (reference sequence). As DNA, the CDR3 is TGCAGTGCTGAACAGGGCTATGGCTACACCTTC. As protein: CSAEQGYGYTF.

This clone has just one count. Mismatch with germline at one junction end may stem from a read error. CDR3 region: CASRRRGNQQTQYF. Written as DNA, the CDR3 is TGTGCCAGCAGGAGACGGGGGAACCAACAGACCCAGTACTTC. The chain employs TRBV25-1 and TRBJ2-5; a possible D gene is TRBD2 (6 bases). CDR3 size: 14 residues. Germline V gene sequence: CDR1 MGHDK, CDR2 SYGVNS.

The V call is TRBV18, the J call TRBJ1-3, with D uncertain. The germline gives CDR1 KGHSH, CDR2 LQKENI. CDR3 length: 16 amino acids. With 3 bases removed from V and 7 bases from J, the gap between germline ends came to 19 bases. The CDR3 reads CASSPPPSLNENTIYF. The DNA for the CDR3 is TGTGCCAGCTCACCTCCACCGTCCCTGAATGAGAACACCATATATTTT.

With respect to this clone: Other DNA sequences in the sample encode the same CDR3. The chain couples TRBV9 to TRBJ2-3, with D possibly being TRBD1 (5 bases). There are 14 residues in the CDR3. V lost 0 bases, J lost 3 bases, and 8 bases lay in between. From germline, CDR1 is SGDLS and CDR2 YYNGEE. CDR3 DNA: TGTGCCAGCAGCGTAGGTAGGGGAACAGATACGCAGTATTTT. Protein: CASSVGRGTDTQYF.

This sequence joins TRBV20-1 and TRBJ2-4; D is ambiguous. This CDR3 has 10 residues. Germline lookup yields CDR1 DFQATT and CDR2 SNEGSKA (reference sequence). The CDR3 here is CRPFKNIQYF. The CDR3 nucleotides read TGCAGGCCCTTCAAAAACATTCAGTACTTC.

V usage is TRBV5-1 and J usage is TRBJ2-5; 11 nucleotides line up with TRBD1. Germline CDR1 reads SGHRS; CDR2 reads YFSETQ. V lost 0 bases and J lost 9; bases outside the gene matches: 10. The CDR3 has 16 amino acids. CDR3 bases: TGCGCCAGCAGCTTGGGGCCGGGACAGGGGGACGCTGCCCAGTACTTC. Its translation is CASSLGPGQGDAAQYF.

In its sample, this clone was seen once. The chain joins TRBV11-2 to TRBJ1-5, with a tentative D call TRBD1 (6 bases). V lost 0 bases and J lost 2, with 11 bases in between. The V gene's germline CDR1 is SGHAT and CDR2 FQNNGV. CDR3 size: 16 residues. Written as DNA, the CDR3 is TGTGCCAGCAGCTTAGAAGGGGGGCTGGGCAATCAGCCCCAGCATTTT. This codes for CASSLEGGLGNQPQHF.

DNA of the CDR3: TGCGCCAGCAGCTTGGCGGGGTGGGACACTGAAGCTTTCTTT. Translated: CASSLAGWDTEAFF. J is TRBJ1-1 and V is TRBV5-1; D is unresolved. Trimming cost V 0 bases and J 3 bases, with 9 bases left between them. The CDR3 extends over 14 amino acids. Germline V gene sequence: CDR1 SGHRS, CDR2 YFSETQ.

This rearrangement joins TRBV27 to TRBJ2-7; 10 bases line up with TRBD2. The length of the CDR3 is 15 residues. V shed 5 bases and J 5 bases; nucleotides not matched to a gene: 9. CDR1 is MNHEY, CDR2 SMNVEV, per germline (reference sequence). The chain's CDR3 is CASSTSSGRSHEQYF. In nucleotides, the CDR3 is TGTGCCAGCAGTACCTCTAGCGGGAGATCACACGAGCAGTACTTC.

The genes are TRBV27 and TRBJ2-7; 8 positions match TRBD1. V dropped 4 bases and J dropped 2; count of bases not matched to a gene: 1. The CDR3 contains 13 residues. Germline CDR1 MNHEY, CDR2 SMNVEV (reference sequence). This CDR3 is CASSSTGAYEQYF. The CDR3 coding sequence is TGTGCCAGCAGTTCGACAGGGGCCTACGAGCAGTACTTC.

The V and J genes are TRBV6-5 and TRBJ2-1; D is perhaps TRBD2 (6 bases). The V and J ends lost 5 bases and 4 bases respectively, with 15 bases between them. The CDR3 has 15 amino acids. Germline V gene sequence: CDR1 MNHEY, CDR2 SVGAGI. The CDR3 DNA reads as TGTGCCAGCAGTCCCCCTCGAGCGGGTTACAATGAGCAGTTCTTC. Translation: CASSPPRAGYNEQFF.

The chain recombines TRBV7-2 with TRBJ2-3, with 15 bases fitting TRBD2. The CDR3 has 19 residues. The V gene's germline CDR1 is SGHTA and CDR2 FQGNSA. V trimming: 5 bases; J trimming: 2 bases; junction bases outside the gene matches: 11. The DNA for the CDR3 is TGTGCCAGCAGCCACAAGGGACTAGCGGGGGGCATAGTCACAGATACGCAGTATTTT. Its protein product is CASSHKGLAGGIVTDTQYF.

The chain is built from TRBV7-9 and TRBJ2-7; a weak D match, TRBD2 (6 bases). Between the trimmed V and J ends, which lost 6 bases and 0 bases, there was a span of 15 bases. CDR3 size: 15 residues. CDR1 is SEHNR, CDR2 FQNEAQ, per germline (reference sequence). The CDR3: CASRPIGGLSYEQYF. In DNA form, the CDR3 reads TGTGCCAGCAGGCCTATCGGGGGACTCTCCTACGAGCAGTACTTC. Supplemented by reference TRBV7-9 and TRBJ2-7, the full variable domain reads DTGVSQNPRHKITKRGQNVTFRCDPISEHNRLYWYRQTLGQGPEFLTYFQNEAQLEKSRLLSDRFSAERPKGSFSTLEIQRTEQGDSAMYLCASRPIGGLSYEQYFGPGTRLTVT.

The chain recombines TRBV9 with TRBJ2-1, with D tentatively TRBD2 (5 bases). Germline V gene sequence: CDR1 SGDLS, CDR2 YYNGEE. Between the trimmed V and J ends, which lost 4 bases and 4 bases, there was a span of 15 bases. The CDR3 has 15 residues. DNA for the CDR3: TGTGCCAGCAGCCTGGACGGGGTAGGTTACAATGAGCAGTTCTTC. Its translation is CASSLDGVGYNEQFF.